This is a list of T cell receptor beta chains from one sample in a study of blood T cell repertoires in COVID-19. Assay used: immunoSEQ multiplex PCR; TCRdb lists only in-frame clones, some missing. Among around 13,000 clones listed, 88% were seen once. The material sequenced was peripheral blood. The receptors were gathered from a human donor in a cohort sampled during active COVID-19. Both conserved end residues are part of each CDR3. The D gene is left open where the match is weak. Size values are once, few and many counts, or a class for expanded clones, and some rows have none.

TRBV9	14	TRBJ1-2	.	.	CASSVGAGVYGYTF	TGTGCCAGCAGCGTAGGTGCAGGGGTCTATGGCTACACCTTC
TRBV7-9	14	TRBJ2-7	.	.	CASSPEGPTYEQYF	TGTGCCAGCAGCCCGGAGGGGCCGACCTACGAGCAGTACTTC
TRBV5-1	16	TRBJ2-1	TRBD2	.	CASSKVAGGPFNEQFF	TGCGCCAGCAGCAAAGTAGCGGGAGGGCCCTTCAATGAGCAGTTCTTC
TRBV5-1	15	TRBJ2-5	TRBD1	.	CASSKDRGNVETQYF	TGCGCCAGCAGCAAGGACAGGGGGAATGTGGAGACCCAGTACTTC
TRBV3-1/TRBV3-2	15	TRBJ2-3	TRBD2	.	CASSQRTSGGATQYF	TGTGCCAGCAGCCAAAGGACTAGCGGGGGGGCCACGCAGTATTTT
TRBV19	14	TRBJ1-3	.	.	CASRYAGAGNTIYF	TGTGCCAGTAGGTACGCGGGGGCTGGAAACACCATATATTTT
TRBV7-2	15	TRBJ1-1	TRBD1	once	CASSLVGTGGTEAFF	TGTGCCAGCAGCTTAGTCGGGACAGGGGGGACTGAAGCTTTCTTT
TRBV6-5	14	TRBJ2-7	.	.	CASKIQEISYEQYF	TGTGCCAGCAAAATCCAAGAGATCTCCTACGAGCAGTACTTC
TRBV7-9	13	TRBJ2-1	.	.	CASSLDSYNEQFF	TGTGCCAGCAGCCTGGACTCGTACAATGAGCAGTTCTTC
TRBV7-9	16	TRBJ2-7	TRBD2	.	CASSPSGDTSSYEQYF	TGTGCCAGCAGTCCTAGCGGTGACACGAGCTCCTACGAGCAGTACTTC
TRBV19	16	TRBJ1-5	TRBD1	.	CASIPIGQEYNQPQHF	TGTGCCAGTATTCCAATTGGACAGGAGTACAATCAGCCCCAGCATTTT
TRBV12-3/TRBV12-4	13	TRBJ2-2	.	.	CASSLSRSGELFF	TGTGCCAGCAGTCTATCCCGTTCCGGGGAGCTGTTTTTT
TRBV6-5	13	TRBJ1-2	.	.	CASSAATNYGYTF	TGTGCCAGTTCGGCAGCGACTAACTATGGCTACACCTTC
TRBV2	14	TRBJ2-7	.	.	CASRRQDSTYEQYF	TGTGCCAGCCGACGACAGGACAGTACCTACGAGCAGTACTTC
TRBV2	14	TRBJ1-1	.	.	CASRDTGRNTEAFF	TGTGCCAGCAGGGATACAGGGAGGAACACTGAAGCTTTCTTT
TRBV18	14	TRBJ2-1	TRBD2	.	CASSPGGGHNEQFF	TGTGCCAGCTCACCTGGCGGGGGGCACAATGAGCAGTTCTTC
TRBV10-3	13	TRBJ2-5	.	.	CAIRRESRETQYF	TGTGCCATCCGGAGGGAATCAAGAGAGACCCAGTACTTC
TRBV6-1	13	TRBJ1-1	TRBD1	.	CASSERQGGGAFF	TGTGCCAGCAGTGAAAGACAGGGTGGCGGAGCTTTCTTT
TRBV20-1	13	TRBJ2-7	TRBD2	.	CSASRGTRSEQYF	TGCAGTGCTAGTAGGGGGACTAGGAGCGAGCAGTACTTC
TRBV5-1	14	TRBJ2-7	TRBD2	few	CASSLASGRDEQYF	TGCGCCAGCAGCTTGGCTAGCGGGAGGGACGAGCAGTACTTC
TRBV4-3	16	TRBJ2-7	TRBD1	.	CASSLEVGGFSYEQYF	TGCGCCAGCAGCCTTGAAGTAGGGGGCTTCTCCTACGAGCAGTACTTC
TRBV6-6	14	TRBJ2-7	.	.	CASSYYGSSYEQYF	TGTGCCAGCAGCTATTATGGGAGTTCCTACGAGCAGTACTTC
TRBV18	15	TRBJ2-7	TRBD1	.	CASSPGDSGSYEQYF	TGTGCCAGCTCACCGGGGGACAGTGGCTCCTACGAGCAGTACTTC
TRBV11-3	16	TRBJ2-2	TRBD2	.	CASSLGLAVNTGELFF	TGTGCCAGCAGCTTAGGACTAGCGGTGAACACCGGGGAGCTGTTTTTT